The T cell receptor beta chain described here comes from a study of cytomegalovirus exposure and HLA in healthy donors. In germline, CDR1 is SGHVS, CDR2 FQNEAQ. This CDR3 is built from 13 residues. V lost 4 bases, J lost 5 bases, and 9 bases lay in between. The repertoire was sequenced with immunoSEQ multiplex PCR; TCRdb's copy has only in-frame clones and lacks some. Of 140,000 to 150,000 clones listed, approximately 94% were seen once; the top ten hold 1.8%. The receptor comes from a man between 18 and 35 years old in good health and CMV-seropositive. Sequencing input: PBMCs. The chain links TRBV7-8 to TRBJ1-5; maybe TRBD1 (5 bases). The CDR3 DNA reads TGTGCCAGCAGCTACAGGCGAGATCAGCCCCAGCATTTT. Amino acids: CASSYRRDQPQHF. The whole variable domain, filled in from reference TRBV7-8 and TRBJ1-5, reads GAGVSQSPRYKVAKRGQDVALRCDPISGHVSLFWYQQALGQGPEFLTYFQNEAQLDKSGLPSDRFFAERPEGSVSTLKIQRTQQEDSAVYLCASSYRRDQPQHFGDGTRLSIL.